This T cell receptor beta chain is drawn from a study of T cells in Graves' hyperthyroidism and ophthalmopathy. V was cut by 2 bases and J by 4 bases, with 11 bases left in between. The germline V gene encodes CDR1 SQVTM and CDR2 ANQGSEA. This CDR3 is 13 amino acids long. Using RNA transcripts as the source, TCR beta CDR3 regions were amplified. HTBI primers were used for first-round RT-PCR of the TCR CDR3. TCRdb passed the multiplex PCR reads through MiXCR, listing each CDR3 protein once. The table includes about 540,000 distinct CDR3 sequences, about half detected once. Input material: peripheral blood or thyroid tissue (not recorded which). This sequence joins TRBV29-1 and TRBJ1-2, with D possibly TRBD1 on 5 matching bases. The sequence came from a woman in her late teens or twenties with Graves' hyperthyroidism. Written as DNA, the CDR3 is TGCAGCGTTGAAAGGGTTGGGGGCTATGGCTACACCTTC. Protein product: CSVERVGGYGYTF.